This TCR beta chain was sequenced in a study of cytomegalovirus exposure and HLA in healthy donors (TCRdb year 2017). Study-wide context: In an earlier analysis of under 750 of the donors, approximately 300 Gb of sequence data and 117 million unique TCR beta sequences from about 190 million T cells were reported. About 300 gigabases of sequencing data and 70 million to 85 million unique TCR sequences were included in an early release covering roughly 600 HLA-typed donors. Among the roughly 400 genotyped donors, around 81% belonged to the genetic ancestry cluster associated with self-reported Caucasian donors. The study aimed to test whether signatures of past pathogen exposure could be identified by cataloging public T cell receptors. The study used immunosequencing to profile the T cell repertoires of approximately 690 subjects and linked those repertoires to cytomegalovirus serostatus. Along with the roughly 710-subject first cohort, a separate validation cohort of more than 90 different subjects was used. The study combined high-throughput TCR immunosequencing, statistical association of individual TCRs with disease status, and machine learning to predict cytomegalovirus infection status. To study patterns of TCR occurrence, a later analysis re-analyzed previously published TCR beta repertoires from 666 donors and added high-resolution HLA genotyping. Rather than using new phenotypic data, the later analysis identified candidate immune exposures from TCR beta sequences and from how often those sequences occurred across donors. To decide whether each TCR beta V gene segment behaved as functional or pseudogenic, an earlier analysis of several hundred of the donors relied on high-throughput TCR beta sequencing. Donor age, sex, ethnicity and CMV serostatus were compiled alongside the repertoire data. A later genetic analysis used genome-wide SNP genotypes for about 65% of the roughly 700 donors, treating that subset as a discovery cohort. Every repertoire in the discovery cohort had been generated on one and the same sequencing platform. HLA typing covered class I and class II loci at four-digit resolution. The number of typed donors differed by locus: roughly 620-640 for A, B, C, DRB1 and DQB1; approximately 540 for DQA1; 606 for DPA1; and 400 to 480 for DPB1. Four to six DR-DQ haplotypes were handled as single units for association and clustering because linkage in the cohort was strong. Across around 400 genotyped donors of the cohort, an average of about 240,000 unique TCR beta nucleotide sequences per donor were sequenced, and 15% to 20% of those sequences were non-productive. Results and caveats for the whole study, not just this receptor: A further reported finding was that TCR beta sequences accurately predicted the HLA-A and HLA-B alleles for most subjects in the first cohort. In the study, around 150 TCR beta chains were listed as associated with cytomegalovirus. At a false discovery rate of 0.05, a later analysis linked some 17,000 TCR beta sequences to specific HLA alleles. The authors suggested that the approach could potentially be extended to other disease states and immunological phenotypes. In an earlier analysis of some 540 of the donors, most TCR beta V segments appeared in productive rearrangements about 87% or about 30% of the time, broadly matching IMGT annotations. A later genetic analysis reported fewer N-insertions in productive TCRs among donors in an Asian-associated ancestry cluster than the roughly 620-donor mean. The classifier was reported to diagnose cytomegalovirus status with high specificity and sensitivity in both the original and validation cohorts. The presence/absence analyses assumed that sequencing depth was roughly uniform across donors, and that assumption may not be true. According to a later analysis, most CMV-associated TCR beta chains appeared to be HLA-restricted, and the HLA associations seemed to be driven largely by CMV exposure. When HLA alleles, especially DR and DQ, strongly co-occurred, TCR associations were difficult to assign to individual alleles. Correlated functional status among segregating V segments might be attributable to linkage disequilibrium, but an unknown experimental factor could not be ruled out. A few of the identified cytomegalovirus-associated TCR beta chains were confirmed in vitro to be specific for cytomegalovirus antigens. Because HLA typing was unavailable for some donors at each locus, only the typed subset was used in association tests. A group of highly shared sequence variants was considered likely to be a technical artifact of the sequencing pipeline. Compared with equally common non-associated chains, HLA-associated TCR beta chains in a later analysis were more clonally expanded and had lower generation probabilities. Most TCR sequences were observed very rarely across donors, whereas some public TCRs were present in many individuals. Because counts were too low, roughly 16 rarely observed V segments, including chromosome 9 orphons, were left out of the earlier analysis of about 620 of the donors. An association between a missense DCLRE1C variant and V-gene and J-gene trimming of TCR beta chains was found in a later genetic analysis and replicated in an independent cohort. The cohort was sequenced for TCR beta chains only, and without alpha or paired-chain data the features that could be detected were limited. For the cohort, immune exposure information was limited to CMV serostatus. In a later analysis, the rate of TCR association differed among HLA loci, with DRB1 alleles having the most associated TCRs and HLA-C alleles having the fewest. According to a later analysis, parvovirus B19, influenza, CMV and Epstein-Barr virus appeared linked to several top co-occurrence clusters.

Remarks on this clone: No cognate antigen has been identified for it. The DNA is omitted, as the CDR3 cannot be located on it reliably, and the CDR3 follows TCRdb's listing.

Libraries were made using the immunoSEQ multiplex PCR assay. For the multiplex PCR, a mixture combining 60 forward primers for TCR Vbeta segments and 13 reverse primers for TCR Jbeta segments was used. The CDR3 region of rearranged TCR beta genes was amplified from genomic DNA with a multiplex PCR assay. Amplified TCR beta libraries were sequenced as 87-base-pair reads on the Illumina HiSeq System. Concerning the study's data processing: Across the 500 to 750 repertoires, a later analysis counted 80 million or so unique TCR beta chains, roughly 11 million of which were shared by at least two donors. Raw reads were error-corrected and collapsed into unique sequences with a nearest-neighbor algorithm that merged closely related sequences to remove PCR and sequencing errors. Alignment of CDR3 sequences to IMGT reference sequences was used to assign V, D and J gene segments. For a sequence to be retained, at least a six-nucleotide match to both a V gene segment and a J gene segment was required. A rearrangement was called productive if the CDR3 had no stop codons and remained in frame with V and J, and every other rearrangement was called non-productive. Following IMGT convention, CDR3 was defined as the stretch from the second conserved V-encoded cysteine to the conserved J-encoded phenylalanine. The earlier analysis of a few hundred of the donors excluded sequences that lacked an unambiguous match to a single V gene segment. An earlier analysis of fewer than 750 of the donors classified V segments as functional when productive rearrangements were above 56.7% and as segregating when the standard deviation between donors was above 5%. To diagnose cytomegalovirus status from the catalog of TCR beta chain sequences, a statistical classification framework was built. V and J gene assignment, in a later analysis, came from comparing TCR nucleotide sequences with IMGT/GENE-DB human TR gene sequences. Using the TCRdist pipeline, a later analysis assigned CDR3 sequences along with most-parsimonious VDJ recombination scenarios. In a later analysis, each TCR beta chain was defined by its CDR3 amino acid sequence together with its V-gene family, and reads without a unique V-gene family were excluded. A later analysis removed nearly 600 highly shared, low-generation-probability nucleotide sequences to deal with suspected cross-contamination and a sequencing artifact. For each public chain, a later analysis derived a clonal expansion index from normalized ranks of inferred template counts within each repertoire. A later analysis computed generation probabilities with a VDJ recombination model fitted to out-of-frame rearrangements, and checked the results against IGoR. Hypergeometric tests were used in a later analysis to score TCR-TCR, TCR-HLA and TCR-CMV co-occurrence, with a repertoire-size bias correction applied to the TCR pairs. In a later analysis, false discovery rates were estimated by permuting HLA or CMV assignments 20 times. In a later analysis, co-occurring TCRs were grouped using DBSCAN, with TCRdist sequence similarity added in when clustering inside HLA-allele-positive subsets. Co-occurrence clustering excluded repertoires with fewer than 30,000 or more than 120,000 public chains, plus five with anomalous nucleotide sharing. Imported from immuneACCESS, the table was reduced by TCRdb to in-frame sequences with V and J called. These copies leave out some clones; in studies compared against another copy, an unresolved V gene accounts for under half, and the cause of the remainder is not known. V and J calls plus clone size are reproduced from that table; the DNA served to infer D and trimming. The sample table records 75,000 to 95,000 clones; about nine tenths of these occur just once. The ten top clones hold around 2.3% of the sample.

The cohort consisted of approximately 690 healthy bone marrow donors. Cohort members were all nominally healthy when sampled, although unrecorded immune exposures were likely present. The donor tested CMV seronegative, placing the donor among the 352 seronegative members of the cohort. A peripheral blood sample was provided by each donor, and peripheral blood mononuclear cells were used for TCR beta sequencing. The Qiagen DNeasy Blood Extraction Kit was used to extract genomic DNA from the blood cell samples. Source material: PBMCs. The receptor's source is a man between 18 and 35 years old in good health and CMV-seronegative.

CDR3 reads: CASSKARRTGFRFGELFF. The rearranged segments are TRBV21-1 and TRBJ2-2; the table's D gene call, TRBD1, was not cross checked with the DNA. TRBV21-1 is tagged as a pseudogene. From its cysteine to its phenylalanine, the CDR3 spans 18 amino acids.